This is a list of T cell receptor beta chains from one sample in a study of blood T cell repertoires in COVID-19. Profiling relied on immunoSEQ multiplex PCR, and the TCRdb table lists in-frame clones only, not all of them. The sample lists 130,000 to 150,000 clones; around 78% were seen once. The sample consisted of peripheral blood. These receptors all come from a woman aged 55-69 years with acute or convalescent COVID-19. Each CDR3 is given with its conserved first and last residue.

j_gene: TRBJ1-6
v_gene: TRBV2
CDR3aa: CASSDRDRSDSPLHF

j_gene: TRBJ2-2
v_gene: TRBV9
CDR3aa: CASSVSGVNTGELFF

j_gene: TRBJ1-2
v_gene: TRBV9
CDR3aa: CASSTRQNYGYTF

j_gene: TRBJ2-7
v_gene: TRBV11-2
CDR3aa: CASSLERGPTYEQYF

j_gene: TRBJ2-5
v_gene: TRBV2
CDR3aa: CASSELPGQGTQYF

j_gene: TRBJ1-6
v_gene: TRBV6-5
CDR3aa: CASSYEEGSPLHF

j_gene: TRBJ2-2
v_gene: TRBV6-2/TRBV6-3
CDR3aa: CASSYHYGRAGTGELFF

j_gene: TRBJ1-1
v_gene: TRBV4-1
CDR3aa: CASSQEPRLEGWAFF

j_gene: TRBJ1-2
v_gene: TRBV5-1
CDR3aa: CASSLTGGAYGYTF

j_gene: TRBJ2-1
v_gene: TRBV29-1
CDR3aa: CSVGFSRRTYNEQFF

j_gene: TRBJ2-3
v_gene: TRBV15
CDR3aa: CATSRDDYGSTDTQYF

j_gene: TRBJ1-2
v_gene: TRBV7-2
CDR3aa: CASSRDRQGLWTF

j_gene: TRBJ2-2
v_gene: TRBV27
CDR3aa: CASSILAGGTGELFF

j_gene: TRBJ2-1
v_gene: TRBV11-2
CDR3aa: CASSRGTSDYNEQFF

j_gene: TRBJ2-1
v_gene: TRBV7-9
CDR3aa: CASSYRDPYNEQFF

j_gene: TRBJ1-2
v_gene: TRBV4-1
CDR3aa: CASSQVRGNNYGYTF

j_gene: TRBJ1-6
v_gene: TRBV18
CDR3aa: CASSPLPPGQRNSPLHF

j_gene: TRBJ2-3
v_gene: TRBV6-1
CDR3aa: CASSEAGHNTDTQYF

j_gene: TRBJ2-7
v_gene: TRBV5-4
CDR3aa: CASSLTLAGGAYEQYF

j_gene: TRBJ2-1
v_gene: TRBV14
CDR3aa: CASSQVGGHEQFF

j_gene: TRBJ1-3
v_gene: TRBV30
CDR3aa: CAWSSQGNTIYF

j_gene: TRBJ2-3
v_gene: TRBV10-3
CDR3aa: CATRGQPLNTDTQYF

j_gene: TRBJ1-5
v_gene: TRBV19
CDR3aa: CASTKTGPKQPQHF

j_gene: TRBJ2-1
v_gene: TRBV27
CDR3aa: CGILAGDEQFF

j_gene: TRBJ2-1
v_gene: TRBV13
CDR3aa: CASSPTRGNYNEQFF

j_gene: TRBJ2-4
v_gene: TRBV20-1
CDR3aa: CSAGQGNIQYF

j_gene: TRBJ1-2
v_gene: TRBV6-1
CDR3aa: CASSEGPGYYGYTF

j_gene: TRBJ2-1
v_gene: TRBV15
CDR3aa: CATSRGTAYNEQFF

j_gene: TRBJ2-7
v_gene: TRBV6-5
CDR3aa: CASSPGTGTYF

j_gene: TRBJ2-7
v_gene: TRBV19
CDR3aa: CASSLAGTGFYEQYF

j_gene: TRBJ1-5
v_gene: TRBV5-1
CDR3aa: CASSLGPGGTSGAHF

j_gene: TRBJ1-4
v_gene: TRBV7-2
CDR3aa: CASSNYRGRVTNEKLFF

j_gene: TRBJ1-6
v_gene: TRBV28
CDR3aa: CASSTDTNSYNSPLHF

j_gene: TRBJ2-3
v_gene: TRBV20-1
CDR3aa: CSASTRISTDTQYF

j_gene: TRBJ1-2
v_gene: TRBV28
CDR3aa: CASLRTGQGTYGYTF

j_gene: TRBJ2-7
v_gene: TRBV5-1
CDR3aa: CASSLRTDSYEQYF

j_gene: TRBJ1-1
v_gene: TRBV18
CDR3aa: CASSPHEGAFF

j_gene: TRBJ2-7
v_gene: TRBV28
CDR3aa: CASSSAGGGSYEQYF

j_gene: TRBJ2-1
v_gene: TRBV2
CDR3aa: CASSAELYNEQFF

j_gene: TRBJ2-7
v_gene: TRBV6-5
CDR3aa: CASRSLAGTYEQYF

j_gene: TRBJ2-6
v_gene: TRBV28
CDR3aa: CASSVVLSGANVLTF

j_gene: TRBJ1-1
v_gene: TRBV10-3
CDR3aa: CAISVPGGEAFF

j_gene: TRBJ1-1
v_gene: TRBV11-2
CDR3aa: CASSHTPGQTNTEAFF

j_gene: TRBJ2-7
v_gene: TRBV28
CDR3aa: CASSWRAPPYEQYF

j_gene: TRBJ2-2
v_gene: TRBV7-2
CDR3aa: CASSFGLAVTGELFF

j_gene: TRBJ2-1
v_gene: TRBV7-8
CDR3aa: CASSLLGTHNNEQFF

j_gene: TRBJ2-3
v_gene: TRBV28
CDR3aa: CASSSGAGGVTDTQYF

j_gene: TRBJ2-3
v_gene: TRBV12-3/TRBV12-4
CDR3aa: CASSPLYTQYF

j_gene: TRBJ1-1
v_gene: TRBV4-2
CDR3aa: CASSQEDSEAFF

j_gene: TRBJ2-4
v_gene: TRBV18
CDR3aa: CASSLLAKNIQYF

j_gene: TRBJ2-7
v_gene: TRBV15
CDR3aa: CATSRAWRGQGSSYEQYF